Following are 22 T cell receptor beta chains from one sample sequenced in a study of cytomegalovirus exposure and HLA in healthy donors. Vbeta (60) and Jbeta (13) primers were used in the PCR. The method was immunoSEQ multiplex PCR; TCRdb's version includes in-frame clones alone and lacks a portion of them. The table lists around 130,000 clones, about 8.5% of them singletons. The sequenced sample consisted of PBMCs. These receptors originate from a man aged 35-49 years in good health and CMV-seronegative.

On this clone itself: Just one base apart from a much larger clone, this may be a read error. This rearrangement joins TRBV7-9 to TRBJ1-1; D remains ambiguous. CDR1 is SEHNR and CDR2 is FQNEAQ in the germline V gene (reference sequence). Trimming shortened V by 2 bases and J by 1 base, and 5 bases separated the two germline ends. This CDR3 has 13 amino acids. CDR3 residues: CASSLHRNTEAFF. The CDR3 DNA reads TGTGCCAGCAGCTTACACAGGAACACTGAAGCTTTCTTT. The variable domain in full, with the rest retrieved from reference TRBV7-9 and TRBJ1-1, is DTGVSQNPRHKITKRGQNVTFRCDPISEHNRLYWYRQTLGQGPEFLTYFQNEAQLEKSRLLSDRFSAERPKGSFSTLEIQRTEQGDSAMYLCASSLHRNTEAFFGQGTRLTVV.

The chain links TRBV19 to TRBJ1-2; D call uncertain. Trimming took 7 bases from V and 4 from J, leaving 16 bases between them. Germline values: CDR1 LNHDA, CDR2 SQIVND (reference sequence). This CDR3 is built from 14 residues. The CDR3 region has the DNA TGTGCCAGTAAATTAACAGTCGGCCGCTATGGCTACACCTTC. It translates to CASKLTVGRYGYTF.

This chain links TRBV6-5 with TRBJ2-5, with TRBD1 matching 9 bases. The DNA matches TRBJ2-7 better at its end, which makes the J call doubtful. Per the germline V gene, CDR1 is MNHEY and CDR2 is SVGAGI. The CDR3 sequence is 13 residues long. In DNA form, the CDR3 reads TGTGCCAGCAGTCCCTGGACAGGGGCCGAGCAGTACTTC. It is translated as CASSPWTGAEQYF.

A few counts support this clone. The chain links TRBV6-5 to TRBJ1-2; D perhaps matches TRBD1 (5 bases). The ends were cut back, 7 bases at V and 3 bases at J, with 12 bases in the middle. The germline V gene encodes CDR1 MNHEY and CDR2 SVGAGI. The CDR3 sequence is 13 residues long. CDR3 protein: CASMTAGYYGYTF. The CDR3, as DNA: TGTGCCAGCATGACAGCGGGCTACTATGGCTACACCTTC.

This clone was seen only once. J is TRBJ2-1 and V is TRBV14; the D gene is possibly TRBD1 (6 bases). V was shortened by 1 base and J by 7 bases, with 14 bases between the two germline ends. Per the germline V gene, CDR1 is SGHDN and CDR2 is FVKESK. The CDR3 sequence is 15 residues long. The DNA for the CDR3 is TGTGCCAGCAGCCAAGGGGCGACAGGATGGAATGAGCAGTTCTTC. Its protein product is CASSQGATGWNEQFF.

The genes are TRBV2 and TRBJ2-3; 8 bases fit TRBD2. Germline V lookup: CDR1 SNHLY, CDR2 FYNNEI. The CDR3 runs to 14 residues. Losses at the gene ends were 7 bases for V and 6 bases for J; bases not matched to a gene: 9. The CDR3 is CASMVGLAMDTQYF. Written as DNA, the CDR3 is TGTGCCAGCATGGTTGGACTAGCAATGGATACGCAGTATTTT.

The CDR3 region has the DNA TGTGCCAGAACAGGGAATAGCACAGATACGCAGTATTTT. Residues: CARTGNSTDTQYF. The chain links TRBV7-9 to TRBJ2-3; perhaps TRBD1 as D (6 bases). Deletions cut 9 bases from V and 0 bases from J, with 10 bases between. The CDR3 is made up of 13 amino acids. Germline V lookup: CDR1 SEHNR, CDR2 FQNEAQ (reference sequence).

V usage is TRBV7-9 and J usage is TRBJ2-7; 8 bases agree with TRBD1. V shed 1 base and J 2 bases; nucleotides not matched to a gene: 4. Per germline, CDR1 SEHNR and CDR2 FQNEAQ (reference sequence). CDR3 size: 15 residues. The CDR3 sequence is CASSLDGQGPYEQYF. CDR3 coding DNA: TGTGCCAGCAGCTTAGATGGACAGGGTCCCTACGAGCAGTACTTC.

CDR3 coding DNA: TGCGCCAGCAGCCAAGAAAAGCAAAGACAGGGTGTTCCCCTACAAGAGACCCAGTACTTC. Protein sequence: CASSQEKQRQGVPLQETQYF. The rearrangement uses TRBV4-3 and TRBJ2-5, with 7 bases lining up with TRBD1. V trimming: 0 bases; J trimming: 2 bases; junction bases outside the gene matches: 18. There are 20 residues in the CDR3. Germline loops: CDR1 LGHNA, CDR2 YSLEER.

The V gene is TRBV15, the J gene TRBJ2-5; 8 nucleotides match TRBD2. Germline values: CDR1 LNHNV, CDR2 YYDKDF (reference sequence). The CDR3 loop spans 15 amino acids. V shed 3 bases, J shed 5 bases, and the junction held 8 bases outside the gene matches. CDR3: CATSSVRGGPETQYF. The CDR3, as DNA: TGTGCCACCAGCAGTGTTCGGGGGGGCCCGGAGACCCAGTACTTC.

This chain uses TRBV4-1 with TRBJ2-2; tentatively, D is TRBD1 (6 bases). V dropped 4 bases and J dropped 7 bases, with 13 bases sitting between them. This CDR3 has 14 residues. CDR1 MGHRA and CDR2 YSYEKL come from the germline V gene. CDR3 DNA: TGCGCCAGCAGCCCCTCACAGGGAAGCGGGGAGCTGTTTTTT. Encoded protein: CASSPSQGSGELFF.

This chain joins TRBV6-1 and TRBJ2-5; 7 bases agree with TRBD1. This CDR3 comprises 14 residues. In germline, CDR1 is MNHNS, CDR2 SASEGT. Trimming cost V 5 bases and J 2 bases; bases outside gene matches: 5. CDR3: CASSSSTGQETQYF. The CDR3 coding sequence is TGTGCCAGCAGTTCCTCGACAGGGCAAGAGACCCAGTACTTC.

The chain is built from TRBV5-8 and TRBJ2-2; TRBD1 matches 10 bases. There are 17 residues in the CDR3. Unmatched junction bases numbered 8, after V lost 4 bases and J lost 2 bases. Germline V CDR1 and CDR2: SGHTS, YDEGEE. The DNA for the CDR3 is TGTGCCAGCAGCCCCGGGACAGGGGCTTCAAACACCGGGGAGCTGTTTTTT. Translated: CASSPGTGASNTGELFF. Full variable domain (outside the CDR3, taken from reference TRBV5-8 and TRBJ2-2): EAGVTQSPTHLIKTRGQQATLRCSPISGHTSVYWYQQALGLGLQFLLWYDEGEERNRGNFPPRFSGRQFPNYSSELNVNALELEDSALYLCASSPGTGASNTGELFFGEGSRLTVL.

This clone was observed a handful of times. V usage is TRBV4-1 and J usage is TRBJ2-7, with TRBD2 as a possible D gene (5 bases). The germline V and J ends were trimmed by 0 bases and 7 bases, with 13 bases remaining between them. This CDR3 contains 14 residues. The germline V gene has CDR1 MGHRA and CDR2 YSYEKL. CDR3 sequence reads: CASSQDPNPGEQYF. The CDR3 DNA reads as TGCGCCAGCAGCCAAGATCCCAACCCGGGGGAGCAGTACTTC.

The chain employs TRBV5-1 and TRBJ2-2, with D possibly matching TRBD1 (6 bases). With 4 bases removed from V and 7 bases from J, the gap between germline ends came to 11 bases. The length of the CDR3 is 13 residues. Germline V gene sequence: CDR1 SGHRS, CDR2 YFSETQ. CDR3 bases: TGCGCCAGCAGCAGCGCGACAGGCGGGGAGCTGTTTTTT. Translated, it gives CASSSATGGELFF.

The CDR3 DNA follows: TGTGCCAGCAGCTTTGGTCAGGGCACCGGGGAGCTGTTTTTT. It is translated as CASSFGQGTGELFF. The chain combines TRBV7-2 with TRBJ2-2; D perhaps matches TRBD1 (5 bases). Per the germline V gene, CDR1 is SGHTA and CDR2 is FQGNSA. V was trimmed by 3 bases and J by 4 bases, leaving 9 bases between them. This CDR3 contains 14 residues. Combining the CDR3 with reference TRBV7-2 and TRBJ2-2 gives the whole variable domain GAGVSQSPSNKVTEKGKDVELRCDPISGHTALYWYRQSLGQGLEFLIYFQGNSAPDKSGLPSDRFSAERTGGSVSTLTIQRTQQEDSAVYLCASSFGQGTGELFFGEGSRLTVL.

This rearrangement joins TRBV7-2 to TRBJ2-2; no clear D. This CDR3 comprises 15 residues. Germline V gene lookup returns CDR1 SGHTA and CDR2 FQGNSA. The ends were cut back, 1 base at V and 1 base at J, with 7 bases in the middle. CDR3 protein: CASSLDSGNTGELFF. The CDR3, as DNA: TGTGCCAGCAGCTTAGATTCCGGGAACACCGGGGAGCTGTTTTTT. Drawing the rest from reference TRBV7-2 and TRBJ2-2, the complete variable domain is GAGVSQSPSNKVTEKGKDVELRCDPISGHTALYWYRQSLGQGLEFLIYFQGNSAPDKSGLPSDRFSAERTGGSVSTLTIQRTQQEDSAVYLCASSLDSGNTGELFFGEGSRLTVL.

This clone turned up a few times. The genes are TRBV6-5 and TRBJ2-1; TRBD1 might be the D (5 bases). This CDR3 region has 15 residues. CDR1 is MNHEY, CDR2 SVGAGI, per germline. Trimming stripped 4 bases from V and 5 bases from J, with 15 bases between. Written as DNA, the CDR3 is TGTGCCAGCAGTTCTACAGGTGAAATGGACAATGAGCAGTTCTTC. This encodes CASSSTGEMDNEQFF.

This chain uses TRBV7-8 with TRBJ2-2, with TRBD2 matching over 9 bases. Germline V lookup: CDR1 SGHVS, CDR2 FQNEAQ. The CDR3 is made up of 16 amino acids. Losses at the gene ends were 5 bases for V and 1 base for J; bases not matched to a gene: 5. As DNA, the CDR3 is TGTGCCAGCAGCCCCGGACTAGCGTTGAACACCGGGGAGCTGTTTTTT. Its translation is CASSPGLALNTGELFF.

This clone was seen repeatedly, ten times or more. The chain couples TRBV6-5 to TRBJ1-1, with a tentative D call TRBD1 (6 bases). The V and J ends lost 7 bases and 5 bases respectively, with 17 bases between them. This CDR3 has 14 residues. Germline-derived CDR1 and CDR2 are MNHEY and SVGAGI. The CDR3 bases are TGTGCCAGCAATGGGGGCAGGGGAAGAACTGAAGCTTTCTTT. Translated, it gives CASNGGRGRTEAFF.

This rearrangement joins TRBV13 to TRBJ2-2; 12 bases line up with TRBD1. J was trimmed by 4 bases and V by 8 bases; bases with no gene match: 5. This CDR3 has 15 amino acids. Germline V lookup: CDR1 PRHDT, CDR2 FYEKMQ (reference sequence). The chain's CDR3 is CASSGQGARTGELFF. In DNA form, the CDR3 reads TGTGCCAGCTCGGGACAGGGGGCGCGCACCGGGGAGCTGTTTTTT.

This clone was picked up a small number of times. The chain couples TRBV7-9 to TRBJ1-1; 8 positions match TRBD1. Germline V gene data show CDR1 as SEHNR and CDR2 as FQNEAQ (reference sequence). The CDR3 runs to 12 residues. After removal of 5 bases from V and 10 bases from J, the junction contained 6 bases not matched to a gene. The CDR3 nucleotides read TGTGCCAGCAGCCCCCCGGACAGGGTAGCTTTCTTT. Amino acids: CASSPPDRVAFF.